Each of the 32 T cell receptor beta chains below was sequenced from the same sample in a study of Graves' ophthalmopathy and Graves' hyperthyroidism. From RNA, the CDR3 regions of TCR beta chains were amplified and sequenced. Second-round multiplex PCR came after a first-round RT-PCR that employed HTBI primers. TCRdb re-called the multiplex PCR reads with MiXCR, one entry per CDR3 protein. Of 400,000 to 450,000 distinct CDR3 sequences listed, approximately 21% are singletons. The specimen was peripheral blood. The source of these receptors is a woman under 30 with stable Graves' hyperthyroidism.

There are many counts of this clonotype. The chain uses TRBV28 and TRBJ2-5; D remains ambiguous. The germline V and J ends were trimmed by 2 bases and 2 bases, with 18 bases remaining between them. This CDR3 contains 17 residues. Per the germline V gene, CDR1 is MDHEN and CDR2 is SYDVKM. The CDR3 DNA sequence: TGTGCCAGCAGTTTAGAGGCTGGAACGAATATACAAGAGACCCAGTACTTC. This codes for CASSLEAGTNIQETQYF.

In its sample, this clonotype was seen many times. J is TRBJ1-2 and V is TRBV6-5; no clear D. Germline V gene data show CDR1 as MNHEY and CDR2 as SVGAGI. Between the trimmed V and J ends, which lost 7 bases and 0 bases, there was a span of 9 bases. The CDR3 contains 13 residues. CDR3 loop: CASTPGSNYGYTF. The CDR3 DNA sequence: TGTGCCAGCACTCCCGGGTCTAACTATGGCTACACCTTC.

The rearrangement links TRBV5-1 to TRBJ1-1; 7 positions match TRBD1. CDR1 and CDR2 (germline): SGHRS, YFSETQ. Trimming at V came to 2 bases and at J to 3 bases, leaving 7 bases not matched to a gene. The CDR3 covers 15 residues. The CDR3 region has the DNA TGCGCCAGCAGCTTTGGATGGGACAGCTACACTGAAGCTTTCTTT. Its translation is CASSFGWDSYTEAFF. The whole variable domain, filled in from reference TRBV5-1 and TRBJ1-1, reads KAGVTQTPRYLIKTRGQQVTLSCSPISGHRSVSWYQQTPGQGLQFLFEYFSETQRNKGNFPGRFSGRQFSNSRSEMNVSTLELGDSALYLCASSFGWDSYTEAFFGQGTRLTVV.

This clonotype was recorded a few times. The chain uses TRBV12-3 or TRBV12-4 and TRBJ2-7; 10 bases line up with TRBD1. V lost 6 bases and J lost 4; bases outside the gene matches: 9. The length of the CDR3 is 15 residues. The CDR3 region has the DNA TGTGCCAGCAGCCCCCACGGGACAGGGGCTTACGAGCAGTACTTC. The encoded protein is CASSPHGTGAYEQYF.

The chain has TRBV9 and TRBJ2-7; D call uncertain. There are 15 residues in the CDR3. Trimming shortened V by 0 bases and J by 0 bases, and 10 bases separated the two germline ends. Per the germline V gene, CDR1 is SGDLS and CDR2 is YYNGEE. The CDR3 region is CASSVGRTSSYEQYF. Here the CDR3 DNA reads TGTGCCAGCAGCGTAGGTCGCACCAGCTCCTACGAGCAGTACTTC. Full variable domain (remainder filled in from reference TRBV9 and TRBJ2-7): DSGVTQTPKHLITATGQRVTLRCSPRSGDLSVYWYQQSLDQGLQFLIQYYNGEERAKGNILERFSAQQFPDLHSELNLSSLELGDSALYFCASSVGRTSSYEQYFGPGTRLTVT.

The gene calls are TRBV7-6 and TRBJ1-5; no clear D gene. The germline gives CDR1 SGHVS, CDR2 FNYEAQ. The CDR3 has 14 residues. V was trimmed by 2 bases and J by 3 bases, leaving 8 bases between them. As DNA, the CDR3 is TGTGCCAGCAGCTTAAGTGAGGACAATCAGCCCCAGCATTTT. Translation gives CASSLSEDNQPQHF. Using reference TRBV7-6 and TRBJ1-5 for the parts outside the CDR3, the full variable domain is GAGVSQSPRYKVTKRGQDVALRCDPISGHVSLYWYRQALGQGPEFLTYFNYEAQQDKSGLPNDRFSAERPEGSISTLTIQRTEQRDSAMYRCASSLSEDNQPQHFGDGTRLSIL.

In this sample, this clonotype turned up many times. J is TRBJ2-4 and V is TRBV7-2; no firm D call. Per the germline V gene, CDR1 is SGHTA and CDR2 is FQGNSA. CDR3 size: 14 residues. Trimming left V 3 bases short and J 1 base short, with 7 bases between. Here the CDR3 DNA reads TGTGCCAGCAGCTTTGGGGTGGCCAAAAACATTCAGTACTTC. Encoded protein: CASSFGVAKNIQYF.

This clonotype was observed many times. The chain uses TRBV7-2 and TRBJ2-5; the D is unclear. Trimming left V 5 bases short and J 4 bases short, with 11 bases between. The CDR3 has 13 amino acids. CDR1 and CDR2 (germline): SGHTA, FQGNSA. Here the CDR3 reads CASSIPTLETQYF. Here the CDR3 DNA reads TGTGCCAGCAGCATACCGACGTTAGAGACCCAGTACTTC.

Many counts were recorded for this clonotype. V and J are TRBV28 and TRBJ2-7; 7 positions match TRBD2. This CDR3 spans 15 amino acids. V lost 1 base and J lost 2; bases outside the gene matches: 5. The germline V gene encodes CDR1 MDHEN and CDR2 SYDVKM. For the CDR3, the DNA is TGTGCCAGCAGTTTATTACTAGCGTCTACCTACGAGCAGTACTTC. Encoded protein: CASSLLLASTYEQYF.

This clonotype was seen at least ten times. The chain has TRBV27 and TRBJ1-6; D gene uncertain. CDR3 size: 13 residues. From germline, CDR1 is MNHEY and CDR2 SMNVEV (reference sequence). Trimming left V 0 bases short and J 8 bases short, with 5 bases between. The CDR3 is CASSLSADSPLHF. The CDR3 nucleotides read TGTGCCAGCAGTTTATCTGCCGATTCACCCCTCCACTTT.

This clonotype occurred a few times. One end of the junction is discordant with germline, which a read error may explain. This CDR3 is CASSTTRLAGAKNIKYF. CDR3 bases: TGTGCCAGCAGTACAACTCGGCTAGCGGGAGCCAAAAACATTAAGTACTTC. V and J are TRBV2 and TRBJ2-4, with 10 positions matching TRBD2. The CDR3 is 17 residues long. Germline values: CDR1 SNHLY, CDR2 FYNNEI.

The V gene is TRBV20-1, the J gene TRBJ2-2, with D perhaps matching TRBD1 (8 bases). Germline V gene data show CDR1 as DFQATT and CDR2 as SNEGSKA (reference sequence). CDR3 length equals 15 residues. Trimming took off 6 bases at V and 4 bases at J, with 18 bases between the two ends. The CDR3 region is CSAYQTGEGTGELFF. The CDR3 DNA reads TGCAGTGCATACCAGACAGGGGAGGGCACCGGGGAGCTGTTTTTT.

V gene TRBV27 combines with J gene TRBJ2-5, with D unresolved. The CDR3 sequence is 15 residues long. Trimming cost V 5 bases and J 5 bases, with 18 bases left between them. Germline V gene lookup returns CDR1 MNHEY and CDR2 SMNVEV (reference sequence). The CDR3 DNA is TGTGCCAGCAGTGCCACCCGGATAGCCGGGGAGACCCAGTACTTC. Translation: CASSATRIAGETQYF.

This clonotype was seen only a few times. This chain joins TRBV3-1 and TRBJ2-2, with 9 bases aligning to TRBD1. Germline CDR1 LGHDT, CDR2 YNNKEL (reference sequence). J lost 6 bases, V lost 2 bases, and 4 bases had no gene match. The CDR3 contains 15 residues. The CDR3 DNA reads as TGTGCCAGCAGCCAACGGGACAGGGTGGCCGGGGAGCTGTTTTTT. Protein product: CASSQRDRVAGELFF.

The sample holds many counts of this clonotype. This chain uses TRBV28 with TRBJ1-5; D unresolved. V was pared by 6 bases and J by 4 bases, with 13 bases between. CDR3 length: 14 amino acids. Germline V gene sequence: CDR1 MDHEN, CDR2 SYDVKM. The CDR3 coding sequence is TGTGCCAGCAGGAGTGCTGACCCAAATCAGCCCCAGCATTTT. Amino acids: CASRSADPNQPQHF.

The chain carries TRBV28 and TRBJ2-5; D not resolved. Germline V gives CDR1 MDHEN, CDR2 SYDVKM. This CDR3 has 12 residues. Trimming cost V 6 bases and J 1 base, with 6 bases left between them. The CDR3 DNA is TGTGCCAGCAGAAGGCCCCAAGAGACCCAGTACTTC. Translating it yields CASRRPQETQYF.

This clonotype has only a few counts. The chain employs TRBV10-2 and TRBJ2-5; TRBD1 matches 9 bases. The germline gives CDR1 WSHSY, CDR2 SAAADI. This CDR3 has 16 residues. Losses at the gene ends were 4 bases for V and 2 bases for J; bases not matched to a gene: 8. This CDR3 is CASSVPGQGAQETQYF. CDR3 in DNA: TGCGCCAGCAGTGTCCCGGGACAGGGTGCACAAGAGACCCAGTACTTC.

Many counts were recorded for this clonotype. The gene calls are TRBV19 and TRBJ1-2; maybe TRBD1 (5 bases). Germline CDR1 LNHDA, CDR2 SQIVND (reference sequence). This CDR3 has 15 amino acids. V was trimmed by 9 bases and J by 0 bases, leaving 17 bases between them. This CDR3 reads CASSFRDLTNYGYTF. CDR3 nucleotide sequence: TGTGCCAGCTCCTTCAGGGATTTGACTAACTATGGCTACACCTTC.

In this sample, this clonotype turned up many times. The rearrangement links TRBV5-1 to TRBJ1-1; no firm D call. The CDR3 totals 14 residues. The ends were cut back, 4 bases at V and 4 bases at J, with 14 bases in the middle. Germline loops: CDR1 SGHRS, CDR2 YFSETQ. The CDR3 DNA reads TGCGCCAGCAGCCTTTCAGCGGGAACCACTGAAGCTTTCTTT. Protein sequence: CASSLSAGTTEAFF.

This clonotype was seen at least ten times. The chain is built from TRBV24-1 and TRBJ1-2, with 9 bases aligning to TRBD1. V dropped 2 bases and J dropped 8; count of bases not matched to a gene: 5. CDR1 and CDR2 (germline): KGHDR, SFDVKD. CDR3 size: 14 residues. The CDR3: CATSDSDRGGGYTF. In DNA, the CDR3 is TGTGCCACCAGTGATTCGGACAGGGGCGGAGGCTACACCTTC.

Many counts were recorded for this clonotype. The chain combines TRBV19 with TRBJ2-7; 7 bases fit TRBD2. The CDR3 has 14 amino acids. J gave up 2 bases and V 3 bases, and 4 bases lay outside the gene matches. CDR1 is LNHDA and CDR2 is SQIVND in the germline V gene (reference sequence). The CDR3 DNA is TGTGCCAGTAGTATCGGGAGGAATGCCTACGAGCAGTACTTC. It codes for CASSIGRNAYEQYF.

This clonotype has a count of ten or more. The chain couples TRBV12-3 or TRBV12-4 to TRBJ2-7; 7 bases align to TRBD2. The CDR3 runs 15 residues. V trimming: 0 bases; J trimming: 5 bases; junction bases outside the gene matches: 7. The CDR3, as DNA: TGTGCCAGCAGTTTAGCAGCGGGATTATCCGACGAGCAGTACTTC. This encodes CASSLAAGLSDEQYF.

This clonotype was counted a few times. The rearrangement links TRBV18 to TRBJ2-2, with D maybe TRBD1 (6 bases). Looked up from germline, CDR1 is KGHSH and CDR2 is LQKENI. V was shortened by 4 bases and J by 6 bases, with 12 bases between the two germline ends. The CDR3 spans 14 residues. In DNA, the CDR3 is TGTGCCAGCTCACTACACAGGGAATCCGGGGAGCTGTTTTTT. Protein product: CASSLHRESGELFF. Together with reference TRBV18 and TRBJ2-2, the CDR3 gives the full variable domain: NAGVMQNPRHLVRRRGQEARLRCSPMKGHSHVYWYRQLPEEGLKFMVYLQKENIIDESGMPKERFSAEFPKEGPSILRIQQVVRGDSAAYFCASSLHRESGELFFGEGSRLTVL.

This clonotype was counted at least ten times. The genes are TRBV19 and TRBJ1-2; D gene ambiguous. Trimming removed 7 bases at V and 8 bases at J, with 17 bases between. The CDR3 consists of 13 residues. Germline CDR1 and CDR2: LNHDA and SQIVND (reference sequence). The CDR3 region is CASMKDPIGGYTF. The CDR3 region has the DNA TGTGCCAGTATGAAAGACCCCATAGGGGGCTACACCTTC.

The chain links TRBV11-2 to TRBJ2-5, with 11 bases fitting TRBD1. Germline V gene data show CDR1 as SGHAT and CDR2 as FQNNGV. The CDR3 spans 15 residues. V trimming: 3 bases; J trimming: 4 bases; junction bases outside the gene matches: 4. The CDR3: CASSFSGTGGETQYF. The DNA for the CDR3 is TGTGCCAGCAGCTTTTCCGGGACAGGGGGAGAGACCCAGTACTTC.

This clonotype was counted many times. V gene TRBV11-3 combines with J gene TRBJ2-2; TRBD2 aligns across 8 bases. The CDR3 loop spans 17 amino acids. The ends lost 1 base at V and 6 bases at J; junction bases unmatched: 10. In germline, CDR1 is SGHNT, CDR2 YENEEA. CDR3 in DNA: TGTGCCAGCAGCTTAGTACCCTGGGCGGGAGGTGCCGGGGAGCTGTTTTTT. Protein: CASSLVPWAGGAGELFF.

There are a few counts of this clonotype. V and J are TRBV4-3 and TRBJ2-2; no reliable D call. This CDR3 has 17 amino acids. V lost 0 bases and J 6 bases, leaving 17 bases between the germline ends. CDR1 LGHNA and CDR2 YSLEER come from the germline V gene. The CDR3 coding sequence is TGCGCCAGCAGCCAAGATTCGCCCGGGCAATGGGCCGGGGAGCTGTTTTTT. Encoded protein: CASSQDSPGQWAGELFF.

To note about this clonotype: A much larger clone lies one base from this, so it may be a read error. The chain is built from TRBV24-1 and TRBJ2-7, with 7 bases fitting TRBD1. The CDR3 length is 14 residues. J lost 3 bases, V lost 4 bases, and 5 bases had no gene match. Looked up from germline, CDR1 is KGHDR and CDR2 is SFDVKD. CDR3 sequence reads: CATSDRDRVYEQYF. The CDR3 DNA reads as TGTGCCACCAGTGACCGAGACAGGGTCTACGAGCAGTACTTC.

This chain connects TRBV12-5 to TRBJ2-2; perhaps TRBD2 as D (6 bases). The CDR3 covers 15 residues. Trimming pared 5 bases from V and 6 bases from J, leaving 16 bases between. Looked up from germline, CDR1 is LGHNT and CDR2 is FRNRAP. The CDR3 is CASGPPLAGSGELFF. CDR3 nucleotides: TGTGCTAGTGGTCCCCCCCTGGCGGGGTCCGGGGAGCTGTTTTTT. Using reference TRBV12-5 and TRBJ2-2 for the parts outside the CDR3, the full variable domain is DARVTQTPRHKVTEMGQEVTMRCQPILGHNTVFWYRQTMMQGLELLAYFRNRAPLDDSGMPKDRFSAEMPDATLATLKIQPSEPRDSAVYFCASGPPLAGSGELFFGEGSRLTVL.

There are many counts of this clonotype. The chain couples TRBV11-2 to TRBJ2-7; perhaps TRBD2 as D (6 bases). The CDR3 sequence is 14 residues long. The V end lost 4 bases, the J end lost 0 bases, and 10 bases lay between the germline ends. Germline V gene lookup returns CDR1 SGHAT and CDR2 FQNNGV. The CDR3 sequence is CASSYPGDSYEQYF. The CDR3, as DNA: TGTGCCAGCAGCTATCCGGGGGACTCCTACGAGCAGTACTTC.

As to this clonotype: The junction and the germline gene differ at one end; a read error may be behind it. The chain links TRBV25-1 to TRBJ1-5; a weak D match, TRBD1 (5 bases). The CDR3 is 15 amino acids. Germline CDR1 is MGHDK and CDR2 is SYGVNS. Here the CDR3 reads CASHHFWPGDQPQHF. The CDR3 DNA reads TGTGCCAGCCACCATTTTTGGCCGGGGGATCAGCCCCAACATTTT.

This clonotype has a count of ten or more. This sequence joins TRBV20-1 and TRBJ2-7; the D is unclear. The CDR3 runs to 12 residues. Between the trimmed V and J ends, which lost 0 bases and 0 bases, there was a span of 3 bases. From germline, CDR1 is DFQATT and CDR2 SNEGSKA (reference sequence). The CDR3 nucleotides read TGCAGTGCTAGAGAGGACTCCTACGAGCAGTACTTC. Amino acid sequence: CSAREDSYEQYF.